One and the same sample provided the 26 T cell receptor beta chains below, sequenced in a study of T cells after yellow fever vaccination. MiXCR, applied by TCRdb to the 5' RACE reads, yields one record per CDR3 protein. The sample has a few hundred thousand distinct CDR3 sequences; about 15% are singletons. Material: PBMCs, obtained around 5 days after the first yellow fever vaccination. The receptors originated from a man between 18 and 35 years old who received the YFV17D yellow fever vaccine.

A few counts support this clonotype. The rearrangement uses TRBV13 and TRBJ2-5; 7 nucleotides match TRBD1. The length of the CDR3 is 15 residues. J gave up 0 bases and V 2 bases, and 3 bases lay outside the gene matches. The germline V gene has CDR1 PRHDT and CDR2 FYEKMQ (reference sequence). The CDR3 spells CASSLTGANQETQYF. CDR3 DNA: TGTGCCAGCAGCTTAACAGGGGCAAACCAAGAGACCCAGTACTTC.

The chain links TRBV10-3 to TRBJ2-1, with TRBD1 identical over 8 bases. V shed 6 bases, J shed 5 bases, and the junction held 9 bases outside the gene matches. The CDR3 covers 15 residues. Germline assignment: CDR1 ENHRY and CDR2 SYGVKD. The CDR3 sequence: CAIRQQGVTDNEQFF. CDR3 bases: TGTGCCATCAGGCAACAGGGGGTAACGGACAATGAGCAGTTCTTC.

This clonotype was detected only a few times. V usage is TRBV5-4 and J usage is TRBJ2-1, with D maybe TRBD1 (5 bases). The CDR3 is made up of 16 amino acids. The germline V gene encodes CDR1 SGHNT and CDR2 YYREEE (reference sequence). Deletions cut 3 bases from V and 4 bases from J, with 17 bases between. The CDR3 loop reads CASSSQTGTYYNEQFF. CDR3 DNA sequence: TGTGCCAGCAGCTCACAAACAGGAACCTATTACAATGAGCAGTTCTTC.

The J gene is TRBJ1-2, the V gene TRBV7-2; D is perhaps TRBD1 (6 bases). The CDR3 runs 15 residues. V was shortened by 5 bases and J by 0 bases, with 13 bases between the two germline ends. CDR1 and CDR2 (germline): SGHTA, FQGNSA. The CDR3 coding sequence is TGTGCCAGCAGCCCCAGACAGGTTACTAACTATGGCTACACCTTC. It encodes CASSPRQVTNYGYTF.

The rearrangement joins TRBV6-2 or TRBV6-3 to TRBJ2-4, with D maybe TRBD1 (6 bases). Germline V gene sequence: CDR1 MNHEY, CDR2 SVGEGT. This CDR3 is 15 amino acids long. The V end lost 0 bases, the J end lost 3 bases, and 9 bases lay between the germline ends. As DNA, the CDR3 is TGTGCCAGCAGTTACTCCCGGGACAACAAAAACATTCAGTACTTC. As protein: CASSYSRDNKNIQYF.

This clonotype was recorded at least ten times. V and J are TRBV12-3 or TRBV12-4 and TRBJ1-4; 10 bases align to TRBD1. The CDR3 runs 17 residues. V shed 6 bases, J shed 1 base, and the junction held 8 bases outside the gene matches. For the CDR3, the DNA is TGTGCCAGCAGCCGGGACAGGGGTTCCCAAACTAATGAAAAACTGTTTTTT. Amino acid sequence: CASSRDRGSQTNEKLFF.

This rearrangement joins TRBV6-2 or TRBV6-3 to TRBJ1-2; no reliable D call. Per germline, CDR1 MNHEY and CDR2 SVGEGT. This CDR3 region has 13 residues. V lost 5 bases to trimming and J lost 0 bases, with 7 bases between them. CDR3 loop: CASSGSANYGYTF. The CDR3 DNA reads TGTGCCAGCAGTGGGTCAGCTAACTATGGCTACACCTTC.

The table lists this clonotype with a few counts. CDR3 sequence: CSVVPGGLQETQYF. CDR3 in DNA: TGCAGCGTTGTACCGGGGGGACTGCAAGAGACCCAGTACTTC. This chain connects TRBV29-1 to TRBJ2-5; 7 nucleotides line up with TRBD2. The CDR3 loop spans 14 amino acids. V was clipped by 4 bases and J by 2 bases; unmatched bases: 7. Germline CDR1 reads SQVTM; CDR2 reads ANQGSEA. Full variable domain (rest looked up from reference TRBV29-1 and TRBJ2-5): SAVISQKPSRDICQRGTSLTIQCQVDSQVTMMFWYRQQPGQSLTLIATANQGSEATYESGFVIDKFPISRPNLTFSTLTVSNMSPEDSSIYLCSVVPGGLQETQYFGPGTRLLVL.

The sample holds a few counts of this clonotype. This sequence joins TRBV6-2 or TRBV6-3 and TRBJ2-7; 8 bases fit TRBD2. This CDR3 is built from 15 residues. J was trimmed by 2 bases and V by 0 bases; bases with no gene match: 3. Germline loops: CDR1 MNHEY, CDR2 SVGEGT. CDR3 in amino acids: CASSYSSGEPYEQYV. In nucleotides, the CDR3 is TGTGCCAGCAGTTACTCTAGCGGGGAACCCTACGAGCAGTACGTC.

The table lists this clonotype with a few counts. This sequence joins TRBV6-1 and TRBJ2-1; 11 bases are shared with TRBD2. The CDR3 has 15 amino acids. The germline V gene has CDR1 MNHNS and CDR2 SASEGT. V was clipped by 4 bases and J by 4 bases; unmatched bases: 3. CDR3: CASSALAGGYNEQFF. The CDR3 bases are TGTGCCAGCAGTGCTCTAGCGGGGGGTTACAATGAGCAGTTCTTC.

This rearrangement joins TRBV5-4 to TRBJ2-5; D possibly uses TRBD1 or TRBD2 (5 bases each). The CDR3 extends over 16 amino acids. Germline-derived CDR1 and CDR2 are SGHNT and YYREEE (reference sequence). Trimming pared 6 bases from V and 5 bases from J, leaving 23 bases between. In nucleotides, the CDR3 is TGTGCCAGCACCCATCAACTGTGGGGGTCTCGGGAGACCCAGTACTTC. It translates to CASTHQLWGSRETQYF.

This clonotype has more than one count but fewer than ten. The chain carries TRBV12-3 or TRBV12-4 and TRBJ1-2; 8 bases are a match to TRBD1. This CDR3 is 15 amino acids long. The ends lost 5 bases at V and 2 bases at J; junction bases unmatched: 7. CDR3 in DNA: TGTGCCAGCAGTCCTCTCAGGGGGCTCAACTATGGCTACACCTTC. Its protein product is CASSPLRGLNYGYTF.

This clonotype was counted a few times. V gene TRBV4-1 combines with J gene TRBJ2-1; either TRBD1 or TRBD2 may fit D (5 bases each). This CDR3 spans 14 amino acids. The germline V gene has CDR1 MGHRA and CDR2 YSYEKL. Trimming left V 3 bases short and J 5 bases short, with 11 bases between. CDR3 region: CASSHFGTDNEQFF. For the CDR3, the DNA is TGCGCCAGCAGCCATTTTGGGACCGACAATGAGCAGTTCTTC.

The table lists this clonotype with a few counts. This chain links TRBV6-1 with TRBJ2-7; TRBD2 is a possible D gene (7 bases). Germline V CDR1 and CDR2: MNHNS, SASEGT. The CDR3 length is 16 residues. Trimming took off 5 bases at V and 4 bases at J, with 21 bases between the two ends. The CDR3 sequence is CASSTLMGGATYEQYF. CDR3 sequence (DNA): TGTGCCAGCAGTACCCTCATGGGGGGGGCCACTTACGAGCAGTACTTC.

The genes are TRBV20-1 and TRBJ2-7; 7 nucleotides agree with TRBD2. The length of the CDR3 is 11 residues. CDR1 is DFQATT, CDR2 SNEGSKA, per germline (reference sequence). The V gene end was trimmed by 7 bases and the J gene end by 5 bases; junction bases not matched to a gene: 5. CDR3 sequence: CSGLAIHEQYF. The CDR3 nucleotides are TGCAGTGGACTAGCAATCCACGAGCAGTACTTC.

The rearrangement joins TRBV18 to TRBJ2-1, with D tentatively TRBD2 (5 bases). V was cut by 3 bases and J by 6 bases, with 12 bases left in between. CDR1 and CDR2 (germline): KGHSH, LQKENI. This CDR3 is built from 14 residues. The CDR3 sequence: CASSPVTRGNEQFF. The CDR3 DNA is TGTGCCAGCTCACCGGTCACTAGAGGCAATGAGCAGTTCTTC.

This clonotype has just a few counts. The chain links TRBV11-1 to TRBJ2-3, with TRBD2 matching 11 bases. The CDR3 runs to 18 residues. With 5 bases clipped from V and 2 bases from J, the junction kept 12 bases outside the gene matches. Germline V gives CDR1 SGHAT, CDR2 FQDESV (reference sequence). The CDR3 spells CASSPIRASGGSTDTQYF. CDR3 coding DNA: TGTGCCAGCAGCCCCATAAGGGCTAGCGGGGGGTCCACAGATACGCAGTATTTT.

The V gene is TRBV6-5, the J gene TRBJ2-7; no definite D call. This CDR3 is built from 12 residues. From germline, CDR1 is MNHEY and CDR2 SVGAGI. V lost 10 bases and J lost 0, with 10 bases in between. Here the CDR3 DNA reads TGTGCCATCGGGCCGAGCTCCTACGAGCAGTACTTC. Its protein is CAIGPSSYEQYF.

The chain recombines TRBV5-1 with TRBJ1-5; tentative D call: TRBD1 (6 bases). The CDR3 has 13 amino acids. Trimming took 2 bases from V and 7 from J, leaving 10 bases between them. Germline loops: CDR1 SGHRS, CDR2 YFSETQ. Here the CDR3 reads CASSLQGEQPQHF. For the CDR3, the DNA is TGCGCCAGCAGCTTACAGGGAGAACAGCCCCAGCATTTT.

This clonotype was recorded a few times. V usage is TRBV7-6 and J usage is TRBJ1-4; the match to TRBD1 covers 9 bases. The germline V gene has CDR1 SGHVS and CDR2 FNYEAQ. V lost 5 bases and J lost 8; bases outside the gene matches: 9. The CDR3 is 15 residues long. The chain's CDR3 is CASSRRDRVDEKLFF. The CDR3 DNA reads as TGTGCCAGCAGCCGCCGGGACAGGGTGGACGAAAAACTGTTTTTT. The full variable domain, in which reference TRBV7-6 and TRBJ1-4 provide the parts outside the CDR3, is GAGVSQSPRYKVTKRGQDVALRCDPISGHVSLYWYRQALGQGPEFLTYFNYEAQQDKSGLPNDRFSAERPEGSISTLTIQRTEQRDSAMYRCASSRRDRVDEKLFFGSGTQLSVL.

The chain is built from TRBV4-2 and TRBJ2-5; 10 bases are a match to TRBD1. With 1 base clipped from V and 3 bases from J, the junction kept 2 bases outside the gene matches. Per the germline V gene, CDR1 is LGHNA and CDR2 is YNFKEQ. This CDR3 has 15 amino acids. This CDR3 reads CASSQGQGAKETQYF. The CDR3 DNA follows: TGTGCCAGCAGCCAAGGACAGGGGGCGAAAGAGACCCAGTACTTC.

This chain links TRBV12-3 or TRBV12-4 with TRBJ1-6, with a possible D match to TRBD1 (6 bases). The CDR3 totals 15 residues. Trimming took off 6 bases at V and 8 bases at J, with 17 bases between the two ends. The CDR3 DNA follows: TGTGCCAGCAGGGTCCGGGGGGCCCCGGATTCACCCCTCCACTTT. Residues: CASRVRGAPDSPLHF.

The chain employs TRBV6-1 and TRBJ2-4; 8 bases match TRBD1. Germline assignment: CDR1 MNHNS and CDR2 SASEGT. V was clipped by 2 bases and J by 8 bases; unmatched bases: 11. The CDR3 sequence is 16 residues long. The CDR3 sequence: CASSELEDRGLDIQYF. The CDR3 nucleotides read TGTGCCAGCAGTGAACTTGAAGACAGGGGATTGGACATTCAGTACTTC.

As for this clonotype: The junction shows a germline mismatch at one end, possibly a read error. The chain carries TRBV6-5 and TRBJ2-1, with a possible D match to TRBD2 (5 bases). This CDR3 is 15 amino acids long. Germline V gives CDR1 MNHEY, CDR2 SVGAGI. CDR3 residues: CASSYSTGENAELFF. In DNA form, the CDR3 reads TGTGCCAGCAGTTACTCGACCGGGGAGAATGCTGAGCTGTTCTTC.

This chain uses TRBV20-1 with TRBJ2-3, with 8 bases aligning to TRBD2. Per the germline V gene, CDR1 is DFQATT and CDR2 is SNEGSKA (reference sequence). The CDR3 extends over 16 amino acids. V lost 3 bases to trimming and J lost 6 bases; unmatched junction nucleotides: 14. CDR3: CSASREGLDGWDTQYF. The CDR3 DNA follows: TGCAGTGCTAGTCGGGAGGGTCTAGACGGGTGGGATACGCAGTATTTT.

This chain uses TRBV20-1 with TRBJ2-2; D possibly uses TRBD1 or TRBD2 (6 bases each). Trimming shortened V by 0 bases and J by 4 bases, and 15 bases separated the two germline ends. This CDR3 comprises 16 residues. The germline V gene has CDR1 DFQATT and CDR2 SNEGSKA (reference sequence). Here the CDR3 DNA reads TGCAGTGCTAGAGATCTGGGGGGCGCGGGCACCGGGGAGCTGTTTTTT. Protein: CSARDLGGAGTGELFF.